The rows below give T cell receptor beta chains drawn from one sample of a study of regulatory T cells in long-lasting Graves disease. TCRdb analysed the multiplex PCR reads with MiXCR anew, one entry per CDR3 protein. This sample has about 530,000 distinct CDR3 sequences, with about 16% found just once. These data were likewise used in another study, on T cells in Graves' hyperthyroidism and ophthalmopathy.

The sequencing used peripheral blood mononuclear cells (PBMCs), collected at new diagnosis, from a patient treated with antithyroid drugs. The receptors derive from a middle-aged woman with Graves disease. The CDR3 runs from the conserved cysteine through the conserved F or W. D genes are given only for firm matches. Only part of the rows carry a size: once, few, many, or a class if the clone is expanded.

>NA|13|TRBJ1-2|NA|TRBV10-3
CAISDTSGNGYTF
TGTGCCATCAGTGATACCTCAGGGAATGGCTACACCTTC
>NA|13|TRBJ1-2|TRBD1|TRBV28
CASRRQGNYGYTF
TGTGCCAGCAGGCGACAGGGGAACTATGGCTACACCTTC
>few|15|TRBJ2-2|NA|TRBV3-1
CASRVRQANTGELFF
TGTGCCAGCAGAGTAAGGCAGGCGAACACCGGGGAGCTGTTTTTT
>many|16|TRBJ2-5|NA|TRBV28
CASSLGLGAHQETQYF
TGTGCCAGCAGTTTAGGGTTAGGGGCACACCAAGAGACCCAGTACTTC
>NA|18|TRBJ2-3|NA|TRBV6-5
CASSYWGTGAEGADTQYF
TGTGCCAGCAGTTACTGGGGGACGGGGGCCGAGGGGGCAGATACGCAGTATTTT
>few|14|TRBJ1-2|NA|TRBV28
CASNFRRGRNGYTF
TGTGCCAGCAACTTCCGCCGGGGTAGGAATGGCTACACCTTC
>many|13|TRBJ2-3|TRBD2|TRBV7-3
CASSAGVRDTQYF
TGTGCCAGCAGTGCGGGGGTTAGAGATACGCAGTATTTT
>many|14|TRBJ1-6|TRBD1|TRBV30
CAYQRDSRNSPLHF
TGTGCCTACCAAAGGGACAGCCGGAATTCACCCCTCCACTTT
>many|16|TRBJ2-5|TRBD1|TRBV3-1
CASSQSPGQQQETQYF
TGTGCCAGCAGCCAATCTCCGGGACAGCAGCAAGAGACCCAGTACTTC
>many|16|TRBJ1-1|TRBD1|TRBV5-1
CASSPPGQGLNTEAFF
TGTGCCAGTAGCCCCCCCGGACAGGGCCTGAACACTGAAGCTTTCTTT
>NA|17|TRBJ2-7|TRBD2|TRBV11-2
CASSQDGVERGFYEQYF
TGTGCCAGCAGCCAAGATGGCGTGGAGCGGGGTTTCTACGAGCAGTACTTC
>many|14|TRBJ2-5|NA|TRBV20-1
CSARVGGPGETQYF
TGCAGTGCTAGAGTTGGAGGCCCGGGGGAGACCCAGTACTTC
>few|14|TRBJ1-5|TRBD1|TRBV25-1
CASSAQGATQPQHF
TGTGCCAGCAGTGCCCAGGGGGCCACACAGCCCCAGCATTTT
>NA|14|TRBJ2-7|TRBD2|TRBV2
CASSEDGGAGEQYF
TGTGCCAGCAGTGAAGACGGGGGGGCGGGGGAGCAGTACTTC
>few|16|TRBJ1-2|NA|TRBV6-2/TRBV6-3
CASTSGSATVYYGYTF
TGTGCCAGCACATCGGGGTCAGCGACTGTATACTATGGCTACACCTTC
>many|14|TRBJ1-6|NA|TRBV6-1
CASMERHYNSPLHF
TGTGCCAGTATGGAAAGGCACTATAATTCACCCCTCCACTTT
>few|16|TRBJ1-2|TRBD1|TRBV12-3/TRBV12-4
CASSLAMTGADYGYTF
TGTGCCAGCAGTTTAGCAATGACAGGGGCTGACTATGGCTACACCTTC
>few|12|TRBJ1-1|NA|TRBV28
CASNTGDTEAFF
TGTGCCAGCAACACTGGGGACACTGAAGCTTTCTTT
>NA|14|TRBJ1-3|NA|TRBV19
CASIPGPFGNTIYF
TGTGCCAGTATTCCTGGGCCCTTTGGAAACACCATATATTTT
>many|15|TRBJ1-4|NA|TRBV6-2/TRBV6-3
CASSGGLATNEKLFF
TGTGCCAGCAGCGGAGGTCTAGCGACTAATGAAAAACTGTTTTTT
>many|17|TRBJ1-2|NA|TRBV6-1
CASTATFDRGIRGGYTF
TGTGCCAGCACCGCAACCTTCGACCGCGGCATTCGAGGAGGCTACACCTTC
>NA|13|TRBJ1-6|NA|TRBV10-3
CAIGAGVGSPLHF
TGTGCCATCGGCGCAGGGGTGGGTTCACCCCTCCACTTT
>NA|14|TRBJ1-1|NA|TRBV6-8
CASSEKPFGTEAFF
TGTGCCAGCAGTGAAAAACCCTTCGGGACTGAAGCTTTCTTT
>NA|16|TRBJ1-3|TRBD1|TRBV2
CASKNLHGTVVNTIYF
TGTGCCAGCAAAAACCTTCATGGGACAGTGGTAAACACCATATATTTT
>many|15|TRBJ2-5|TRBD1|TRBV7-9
CASSRNSGGQETQYF
TGTGCCAGCAGCCGGAACTCAGGGGGCCAAGAGACCCAGTACTTC
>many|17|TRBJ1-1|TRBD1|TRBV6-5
CASSYSHTGVSNTEAFF
TGTGCCAGCAGTTACTCCCATACAGGGGTTTCGAACACTGAAGCTTTCTTT
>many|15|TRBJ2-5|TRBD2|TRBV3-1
CASSQWTSGGETQYF
TGTGCCAGCAGCCAATGGACTAGCGGGGGGGAGACCCAGTACTTC
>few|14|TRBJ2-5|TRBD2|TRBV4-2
CASSPHLAGETQYF
TGTGCCAGCAGCCCTCATTTAGCGGGTGAGACCCAGTACTTC
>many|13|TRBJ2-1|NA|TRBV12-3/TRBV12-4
CASRDDPYNEQFF
TGTGCCAGCAGGGATGACCCATACAATGAGCAGTTCTTC
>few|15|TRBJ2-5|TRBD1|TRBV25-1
CASSEPGQGPETQYF
TGTGCCAGCAGTGAACCGGGACAGGGTCCAGAGACCCAGTACTTC
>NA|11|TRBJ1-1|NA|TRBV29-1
CSVDSSTRIIF
TGCAGCGTTGATTCCTCGACTCGGATAATCTTT
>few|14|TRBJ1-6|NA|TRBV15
CATSRGDVNSPLHF
TGTGCCACCAGCCGCGGGGACGTGAATTCACCCCTCCACTTT
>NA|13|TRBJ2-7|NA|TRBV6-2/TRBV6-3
CASSYPGRTEQYF
TGTGCCAGCAGTTACCCCGGACGCACCGAGCAGTACTTC
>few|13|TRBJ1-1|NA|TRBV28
CASLSSMNTEAFF
TGTGCCAGCCTCAGTTCTATGAACACTGAAGCTTTCTTT
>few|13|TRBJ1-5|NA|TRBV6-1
CASGGEGAQPQHF
TGTGCCAGCGGGGGGGAGGGAGCTCAGCCCCAGCATTTT
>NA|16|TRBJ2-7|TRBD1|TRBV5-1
CASSLGTGSPIYEQYF
TGCGCCAGCAGCTTGGGGACAGGGTCGCCTATCTACGAGCAGTACTTC
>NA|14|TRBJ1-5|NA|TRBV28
CASSKGLGNQPQHF
TGTGCCAGCTCAAAGGGGTTGGGAAATCAGCCCCAGCATTTT
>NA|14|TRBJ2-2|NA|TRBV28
CASSPYPKTGELFF
TGTGCCAGCAGTCCGTACCCCAAAACCGGGGAGCTGTTTTTT
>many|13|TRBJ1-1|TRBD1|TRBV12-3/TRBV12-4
CASKRQGRTEAFF
TGTGCCAGCAAACGACAGGGGAGAACTGAAGCTTTCTTT
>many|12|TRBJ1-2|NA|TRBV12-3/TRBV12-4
CASEALGYGYTF
TGTGCCAGCGAGGCGCTTGGGTATGGCTACACCTTC
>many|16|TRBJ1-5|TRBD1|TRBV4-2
CASSQEDRGRDQPQHF
TGTGCCAGCAGCCAAGAAGACAGGGGGCGCGATCAGCCCCAGCATTTT
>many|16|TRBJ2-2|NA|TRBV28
CASSLYVGMNTGELFF
TGTGCCAGCAGTTTATATGTAGGAATGAACACCGGGGAGCTGTTTTTT
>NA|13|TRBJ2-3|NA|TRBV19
CASLGTLTDTQYF
TGTGCCAGCCTAGGGACCCTCACAGATACGCAGTATTTT
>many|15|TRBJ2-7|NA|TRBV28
CASSLWGGPSYEQYF
TGTGCCAGCAGTTTATGGGGAGGCCCCTCCTACGAGCAGTACTTC
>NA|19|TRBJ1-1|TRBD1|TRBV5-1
CASSPGQGYPGWRNTEAFF
TGCGCCAGCAGCCCCGGACAGGGCTACCCTGGATGGAGGAACACTGAAGCTTTCTTT
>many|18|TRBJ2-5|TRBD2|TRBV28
CASSLSVQRGSYQETQYF
TGTGCCAGCAGTTTGTCCGTTCAGCGGGGCTCTTACCAAGAGACCCAGTACTTC
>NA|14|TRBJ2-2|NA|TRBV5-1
CASSSMGAGGELFF
TGCGCCAGCAGTTCGATGGGGGCAGGCGGGGAGCTGTTTTTT
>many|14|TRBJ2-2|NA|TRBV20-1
CSAEGPLVTGELFF
TGCAGTGCCGAGGGACCGTTGGTGACCGGGGAGCTGTTTTTT
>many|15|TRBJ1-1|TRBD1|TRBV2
CASSFQQGMNTEAFF
TGTGCCAGCAGTTTCCAACAGGGGATGAACACTGAAGCTTTCTTT
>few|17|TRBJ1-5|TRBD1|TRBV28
CASSLFSYRGLNQPQHF
TGTGCCAGCAGTTTATTCTCGTACAGGGGGCTCAATCAGCCCCAGCATTTT
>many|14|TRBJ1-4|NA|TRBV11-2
CASSLRWTNEKLFF
TGTGCCAGCAGTTTACGTTGGACTAATGAAAAACTGTTTTTT
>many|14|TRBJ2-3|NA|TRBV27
CASSFSDSTDTQYF
TGTGCCAGCAGTTTTTCGGACAGCACAGATACGCAGTATTTT
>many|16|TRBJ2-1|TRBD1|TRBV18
CASSLSPGQVYNEQFF
TGTGCCAGCTCACTTTCCCCGGGACAGGTCTACAATGAGCAGTTCTTC
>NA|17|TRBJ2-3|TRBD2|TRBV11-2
CASSLDRLAGFGDTQYF
TGTGCCAGCAGCTTAGACCGACTAGCGGGGTTTGGAGATACGCAGTATTTT
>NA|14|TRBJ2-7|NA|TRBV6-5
CASSSPASPYEQYF
TGTGCCAGCAGTTCCCCTGCTAGCCCCTACGAGCAGTACTTC
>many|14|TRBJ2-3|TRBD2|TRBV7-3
CASSRAGGGDTQYF
TGTGCCAGCAGCCGAGCGGGGGGCGGGGATACGCAGTATTTT